A selection of T cell receptor beta chains follows, all from one sample in a study of T cells after yellow fever vaccination. From the 5' RACE reads, TCRdb called clonotypes with MiXCR, one entry per CDR3 protein. The sample lists tens of thousands of distinct CDR3 sequences, approximately 5.2% occurring once. The sequencing used PBMCs, either bulk or a sorted T-cell subset (CD4+, CD8+, memory, or dextramer-sorted; not recorded which), collected roughly 45 days after the first yellow fever vaccination. The receptors were sampled from a man aged 18 to 29 who received the YFV17D yellow fever vaccine. Both conserved end residues are trimmed from each CDR3.

CDR3 | V
SARDPTGGSQETQY | TRBV20-1
ASSSYRYNEQF | TRBV18
ASSYSALGRTGASYNEQF | TRBV6-2/TRBV6-3
ASSKGQSISLETQY | TRBV6-1
ASSLIGDRGRGYT | TRBV27
AISERPGTEYGYT | TRBV10-3
SAEFRDNEQF | TRBV29-1
ASSPAVGVNYGYT | TRBV18
ASSPGHDNEQF | TRBV7-7
ASSELGSGTDTQY | TRBV7-3
ASSLAFRGEDGYT | TRBV7-2
ATCHQTQETQY | TRBV3-1
ATSDSGTASTDTQY | TRBV24-1
ASSSGGGSLNEQF | TRBV7-9
ASSFAGTDLSGYT | TRBV5-1
ASSLDPYTDTQY | TRBV5-1
ASRHPPTAYEQY | TRBV5-1
ASSLERTNTEAF | TRBV5-4
ASRTDREVQPQH | TRBV21-1
ASSLRGGKAF | TRBV6-5
ASSPRDLQETQY | TRBV7-9
ASSLDSTPDTQY | TRBV7-9
ASSLGGSGRAF | TRBV5-4
ASSETRGGTDTQY | TRBV6-4
ASSPTPGTTRRSTNTGELF | TRBV3-1
ASSLAGTPGANVLT | TRBV5-1
ASSQANSDRKAF | TRBV4-3
SARAGDSNQPQH | TRBV20-1
ASSWTLTNTGELF | TRBV7-2
ASSQERGGYNEQF | TRBV4-2
ASSSETLNTEAF | TRBV10-2
ASSSLSLWTEKETQY | TRBV27
ASSYEGPAVRPQH | TRBV6-5
ASSRRRTSFADEQY | TRBV6-5
ASSSSRGGYNEQF | TRBV5-1
ASSWGNEQF | TRBV5-4
ASSYVQALDGYT | TRBV6-5
ASSPMDGANYGYT | TRBV19
ASSYTGGGTEAF | TRBV6-5
SVRLSGANVLT | TRBV29-1
ASSHRDSPLH | TRBV6-5
ASTLIVRGGYEQY | TRBV7-2
ASSQASQLGNSPLH | TRBV4-3
ASSQGLEGNEQF | TRBV3-1
ASRRQGAGTGELF | TRBV12-3/TRBV12-4
ASSMPKIRGTGELF | TRBV9
ASSQDPDRWTQETQY | TRBV4-3
ASSSWNNYGYT | TRBV5-6
AINFQGGTEAF | TRBV10-3